The T cell receptor (beta chain) under discussion was sequenced for a study of shared clonotypes between healthy human individuals. Cells designated naive CD8 were CD45RO-negative and were positively selected for CCR7, with terminally differentiated effector memory CD45RA+ cells excluded. Profiled with immunoSEQ multiplex PCR; TCRdb holds only in-frame clones, not every one. The sample comprises hundreds of thousands of clones, about 91% of which are singletons, and about 24% rests with the top ten. The ends lost 3 bases at V and 2 bases at J; junction bases unmatched: 9. The CDR3 runs 16 residues. Looked up from germline, CDR1 is SEHNR and CDR2 is FQNEAQ (reference sequence).

The sequencing input was naive CD8+ T cells sorted from blood. The rearrangement uses TRBV7-9 and TRBJ2-5, with 7 positions matching TRBD2. The origin of this receptor is a young man in good health. The chain's CDR3 is CASSFLSSGTQETQYF. CDR3 coding DNA: TGTGCCAGCAGCTTTTTGTCTAGCGGCACGCAAGAGACCCAGTACTTC.